These T cell receptor beta chains were read from a single sample in a study of early T cells in non-severe SARS-CoV-2 infection. TCRdb reprocessed the 5' RACE reads via MiXCR and lists one record per CDR3 protein. The sample holds tens of thousands of distinct CDR3 sequences, around 4.5% seen once. Input material: whole blood. These receptors all come from an adult who was a healthcare worker with PCR-confirmed SARS-CoV-2 infection or an uninfected control (not recorded which). Each CDR3 is given with its conserved first and last residue. D genes are given only for firm matches. Clone size is not always given. Where it is, it says once, few, many or a class for expanded clones.

CDR3aa: CATSTGQGTEQYF
CDR3nt: TGTGCCACCAGCACAGGACAGGGGACCGAGCAGTACTTC
abundance: many
j_gene: TRBJ2-7
d_gene: TRBD1
v_gene: TRBV15

CDR3aa: CASSQVGTGDTGELFF
CDR3nt: TGTGCCAGCAGCCAGGTCGGCACAGGGGACACCGGGGAGCTGTTTTTT
abundance: many
j_gene: TRBJ2-2
d_gene: TRBD1
v_gene: TRBV11-2

CDR3aa: CASSFRGSAFF
CDR3nt: TGTGCCAGCAGTTTCAGGGGATCTGCTTTCTTT
abundance: many
j_gene: TRBJ1-1
d_gene: -
v_gene: TRBV28

CDR3aa: CASSADREGSPLHF
CDR3nt: TGCGCCAGCAGCGCGGACAGGGAGGGATCACCCCTCCACTTT
abundance: many
j_gene: TRBJ1-6
d_gene: TRBD1
v_gene: TRBV5-1

CDR3aa: CAISDQQGARRNEQFF
CDR3nt: TGTGCCATCAGTGATCAACAGGGGGCGAGGAGGAATGAGCAGTTCTTC
abundance: many
j_gene: TRBJ2-1
d_gene: TRBD1
v_gene: TRBV10-3

CDR3aa: CASSADRGRTGELFF
CDR3nt: TGTGCCAGCAGCGCAGACCGTGGAAGAACCGGGGAGCTGTTTTTT
abundance: few
j_gene: TRBJ2-2
d_gene: -
v_gene: TRBV7-9

CDR3aa: CASSPTSVSYEQYF
CDR3nt: TGTGCCAGCAGTCCCACGAGCGTCTCCTACGAGCAGTACTTC
abundance: -
j_gene: TRBJ2-7
d_gene: -
v_gene: TRBV11-2

CDR3aa: CASKDSLPAIRFSTDTQYF
CDR3nt: TGTGCCAGCAAGGACAGCCTCCCCGCTATCCGCTTTAGCACAGATACGCAGTATTTT
abundance: many
j_gene: TRBJ2-3
d_gene: -
v_gene: TRBV28

CDR3aa: CASSLRQGALDTQYF
CDR3nt: TGTGCCAGCAGCTTAAGACAGGGGGCGCTTGATACGCAGTATTTT
abundance: many
j_gene: TRBJ2-3
d_gene: TRBD1
v_gene: TRBV7-9

CDR3aa: CASRDQRREQYF
CDR3nt: TGTGCCAGCAGAGATCAGCGTCGGGAGCAGTACTTC
abundance: -
j_gene: TRBJ2-7
d_gene: -
v_gene: TRBV6-8

CDR3aa: CASSLGQGGPDTQYF
CDR3nt: TGTGCCAGCAGCCTCGGACAGGGGGGGCCAGATACGCAGTATTTT
abundance: few
j_gene: TRBJ2-3
d_gene: TRBD1
v_gene: TRBV9

CDR3aa: CASSLEGRALVNEQFF
CDR3nt: TGTGCCAGCAGCTTAGAAGGCAGGGCTCTTGTGAATGAGCAGTTCTTC
abundance: many
j_gene: TRBJ2-1
d_gene: -
v_gene: TRBV11-3

CDR3aa: CAWGDGNTEAFF
CDR3nt: TGTGCCTGGGGCGACGGGAACACTGAAGCTTTCTTT
abundance: many
j_gene: TRBJ1-1
d_gene: -
v_gene: TRBV30

CDR3aa: CASSVAGTGELFF
CDR3nt: TGTGCCAGCAGCGTAGCTGGAACCGGGGAGCTGTTTTTT
abundance: many
j_gene: TRBJ2-2
d_gene: -
v_gene: TRBV9

CDR3aa: CATSRTVNTGELFF
CDR3nt: TGTGCCACCAGCAGGACAGTGAACACCGGGGAGCTGTTTTTT
abundance: many
j_gene: TRBJ2-2
d_gene: -
v_gene: TRBV15

CDR3aa: CASSMTPNEQFF
CDR3nt: TGTGCCAGCAGCATGACACCGAATGAGCAGTTCTTC
abundance: many
j_gene: TRBJ2-1
d_gene: -
v_gene: TRBV11-2

CDR3aa: CASSAGTAYNSPLHF
CDR3nt: TGTGCCAGCAGCGCTGGGACGGCCTATAATTCACCCCTCCACTTT
abundance: many
j_gene: TRBJ1-6
d_gene: -
v_gene: TRBV5-5

CDR3aa: CASSPDSNEQFF
CDR3nt: TGCGCCAGCAGCCCGGACAGCAATGAGCAGTTCTTC
abundance: many
j_gene: TRBJ2-1
d_gene: -
v_gene: TRBV5-1

CDR3aa: CAIGAGTSGYNEQFF
CDR3nt: TGTGCCATCGGAGCCGGGACTAGCGGATACAATGAGCAGTTCTTC
abundance: many
j_gene: TRBJ2-1
d_gene: TRBD2
v_gene: TRBV10-3

CDR3aa: CASSQAASRVVHGYTF
CDR3nt: TGTGCCAGCAGCCAAGCGGCCTCCAGGGTGGTGCATGGCTACACCTTC
abundance: medium-sized
j_gene: TRBJ1-2
d_gene: -
v_gene: TRBV3-1

CDR3aa: CASSEQGWGQPQHF
CDR3nt: TGTGCCAGCAGCGAACAGGGGTGGGGTCAGCCCCAGCATTTT
abundance: -
j_gene: TRBJ1-5
d_gene: TRBD1
v_gene: TRBV13

CDR3aa: CASSKSGDEQYF
CDR3nt: TGTGCCAGCAGTAAATCAGGGGACGAGCAGTACTTC
abundance: many
j_gene: TRBJ2-7
d_gene: -
v_gene: TRBV6-1

CDR3aa: CSARDVGDGNQPQHF
CDR3nt: TGCAGTGCTAGAGATGTGGGCGATGGCAATCAGCCCCAGCATTTT
abundance: many
j_gene: TRBJ1-5
d_gene: -
v_gene: TRBV20-1

CDR3aa: CASSLDMGWKAFF
CDR3nt: TGTGCCAGCAGCTTAGATATGGGATGGAAAGCTTTCTTT
abundance: many
j_gene: TRBJ1-1
d_gene: -
v_gene: TRBV11-2

CDR3aa: CAINMGHPRTDTQYF
CDR3nt: TGTGCCATCAATATGGGACATCCCCGCACAGATACGCAGTATTTT
abundance: many
j_gene: TRBJ2-3
d_gene: -
v_gene: TRBV10-3

CDR3aa: CASRLAGRGNEQFF
CDR3nt: TGTGCCAGTCGCCTCGCCGGTCGAGGTAATGAGCAGTTCTTC
abundance: many
j_gene: TRBJ2-1
d_gene: -
v_gene: TRBV5-6

CDR3aa: CASSQQTDRGLNTEAFF
CDR3nt: TGCGCCAGCAGCCAACAAACTGACAGAGGATTGAACACTGAAGCTTTCTTT
abundance: many
j_gene: TRBJ1-1
d_gene: -
v_gene: TRBV4-3

CDR3aa: CASSFDGQLVGFF
CDR3nt: TGTGCCAGCAGCTTTGACGGACAGCTCGTAGGTTTCTTT
abundance: -
j_gene: TRBJ1-1
d_gene: -
v_gene: TRBV7-9

CDR3aa: CSVEQELNEQFF
CDR3nt: TGCAGCGTTGAGCAGGAGCTTAATGAGCAGTTCTTC
abundance: many
j_gene: TRBJ2-1
d_gene: -
v_gene: TRBV29-1

CDR3aa: CSARVSGYNEQFF
CDR3nt: TGCAGTGCTAGGGTTAGCGGGTACAATGAGCAGTTCTTC
abundance: many
j_gene: TRBJ2-1
d_gene: TRBD2
v_gene: TRBV20-1

CDR3aa: CSALRTIPNYGYTF
CDR3nt: TGCAGTGCCCTACGGACGATCCCTAACTATGGCTACACCTTC
abundance: many
j_gene: TRBJ1-2
d_gene: -
v_gene: TRBV20-1

CDR3aa: CASSANRVRGDEQYF
CDR3nt: TGTGCCAGCAGTGCCAACCGGGTCCGGGGGGACGAGCAGTACTTC
abundance: -
j_gene: TRBJ2-7
d_gene: TRBD2
v_gene: TRBV6-2/TRBV6-3

CDR3aa: CASSWTGTYGYTF
CDR3nt: TGTGCCAGCAGTTGGACAGGGACCTATGGCTACACCTTC
abundance: -
j_gene: TRBJ1-2
d_gene: TRBD1
v_gene: TRBV6-1

CDR3aa: CASSRRPNYGYTF
CDR3nt: TGTGCCAGCAGTCGCCGGCCTAACTATGGCTACACCTTC
abundance: many
j_gene: TRBJ1-2
d_gene: -
v_gene: TRBV27

CDR3aa: CASSGQGPDTQYF
CDR3nt: TGTGCCAGCAGTGGACAGGGCCCAGATACGCAGTATTTT
abundance: many
j_gene: TRBJ2-3
d_gene: TRBD1
v_gene: TRBV7-9

CDR3aa: CASTPGGRETQYF
CDR3nt: TGTGCCAGTACCCCTGGAGGGCGAGAGACCCAGTACTTC
abundance: -
j_gene: TRBJ2-5
d_gene: -
v_gene: TRBV19

CDR3aa: CASSLGSGLANGELFF
CDR3nt: TGCGCCAGCAGCTTGGGATCGGGACTAGCAAACGGGGAGCTGTTTTTT
abundance: many
j_gene: TRBJ2-2
d_gene: TRBD2
v_gene: TRBV5-1

CDR3aa: CASSQETGTDNSPLHF
CDR3nt: TGTGCCAGCAGCCAAGAGACAGGGACCGATAATTCACCCCTCCACTTT
abundance: many
j_gene: TRBJ1-6
d_gene: TRBD1
v_gene: TRBV4-2

CDR3aa: CSARPGQGVDTQYF
CDR3nt: TGCAGTGCTCGTCCGGGACAGGGCGTAGATACGCAGTATTTT
abundance: many
j_gene: TRBJ2-3
d_gene: TRBD1
v_gene: TRBV20-1

CDR3aa: CASTSSGGGTDTQYF
CDR3nt: TGTGCCAGCACCAGTAGCGGGGGGGGAACAGATACGCAGTATTTT
abundance: many
j_gene: TRBJ2-3
d_gene: TRBD2
v_gene: TRBV9

CDR3aa: CSARGGRDFKRETQYF
CDR3nt: TGCAGTGCTAGAGGTGGGAGAGACTTTAAACGAGAGACCCAGTACTTC
abundance: many
j_gene: TRBJ2-5
d_gene: -
v_gene: TRBV20-1

CDR3aa: CATSDFEGAEAFF
CDR3nt: TGTGCCACCAGTGATTTTGAGGGGGCTGAAGCTTTCTTT
abundance: -
j_gene: TRBJ1-1
d_gene: -
v_gene: TRBV24-1

CDR3aa: CASSFENEKLFF
CDR3nt: TGTGCCAGCAGTTTTGAGAATGAAAAACTGTTTTTT
abundance: -
j_gene: TRBJ1-4
d_gene: -
v_gene: TRBV12-3/TRBV12-4

CDR3aa: CSVEGYSSYNEQFF
CDR3nt: TGCAGCGTTGAAGGGTATTCCTCCTACAATGAGCAGTTCTTC
abundance: many
j_gene: TRBJ2-1
d_gene: -
v_gene: TRBV29-1

CDR3aa: CASSEAGLAGGPYEQFF
CDR3nt: TGTGCCAGCAGTGAAGCGGGACTAGCGGGGGGGCCGTATGAGCAGTTCTTC
abundance: many
j_gene: TRBJ2-1
d_gene: TRBD2
v_gene: TRBV2

CDR3aa: CSARTSGQGREKLFF
CDR3nt: TGCAGTGCTAGAACAAGCGGACAGGGGCGGGAAAAACTGTTTTTT
abundance: many
j_gene: TRBJ1-4
d_gene: TRBD1
v_gene: TRBV20-1

CDR3aa: CASSLAAGNTGELFF
CDR3nt: TGTGCCAGCAGCTTGGCGGCGGGGAACACCGGGGAGCTGTTTTTT
abundance: many
j_gene: TRBJ2-2
d_gene: -
v_gene: TRBV11-2

CDR3aa: CASSESLNQPQHF
CDR3nt: TGCGCCAGCAGTGAATCCCTGAATCAGCCCCAGCATTTT
abundance: many
j_gene: TRBJ1-5
d_gene: -
v_gene: TRBV10-1

CDR3aa: CASSLQSGGFDYGYTF
CDR3nt: TGCGCCAGCAGCCTGCAATCAGGGGGGTTCGACTATGGCTACACCTTC
abundance: many
j_gene: TRBJ1-2
d_gene: TRBD1
v_gene: TRBV5-1

CDR3aa: CASSFAHTSYEQYF
CDR3nt: TGTGCCAGCAGTTTCGCCCATACCTCCTACGAGCAGTACTTC
abundance: many
j_gene: TRBJ2-7
d_gene: -
v_gene: TRBV12-3/TRBV12-4

CDR3aa: CASSLQTGSVDTGELFF
CDR3nt: TGTGCCAGTAGTCTCCAGACAGGGTCTGTTGATACCGGGGAGCTGTTTTTT
abundance: many
j_gene: TRBJ2-2
d_gene: TRBD1
v_gene: TRBV19

CDR3aa: CASSPDRFEETQYF
CDR3nt: TGTGCCAGCAGCCCGGACAGGTTCGAAGAGACCCAGTACTTC
abundance: many
j_gene: TRBJ2-5
d_gene: TRBD1
v_gene: TRBV12-3/TRBV12-4

CDR3aa: CASSPYSRGQYQETQYF
CDR3nt: TGTGCCAGCAGCCCCTACTCCCGGGGGCAGTACCAAGAGACCCAGTACTTC
abundance: many
j_gene: TRBJ2-5
d_gene: -
v_gene: TRBV7-9

CDR3aa: CASSMGTAGFYEQYF
CDR3nt: TGTGCCAGTAGTATGGGGACTGCGGGATTCTACGAGCAGTACTTC
abundance: many
j_gene: TRBJ2-7
d_gene: -
v_gene: TRBV19

CDR3aa: CASSQGVGTGGNQPQHF
CDR3nt: TGTGCCAGCAGCCAAGGAGTCGGGACAGGGGGCAATCAGCCCCAGCATTTT
abundance: many
j_gene: TRBJ1-5
d_gene: TRBD1
v_gene: TRBV4-2

CDR3aa: CASSEEAGVSNTQYF
CDR3nt: TGTGCCAGCAGTGAAGAGGCGGGGGTTTCAAATACGCAGTATTTT
abundance: many
j_gene: TRBJ2-3
d_gene: TRBD2
v_gene: TRBV2

CDR3aa: CASSLSAGYTDTQYF
CDR3nt: TGTGCCAGCAGTTTATCAGCGGGGTACACAGATACGCAGTATTTT
abundance: many
j_gene: TRBJ2-3
d_gene: TRBD2
v_gene: TRBV28

CDR3aa: CAWSHGVADTQYF
CDR3nt: TGTGCCTGGAGTCATGGGGTTGCAGATACGCAGTATTTT
abundance: many
j_gene: TRBJ2-3
d_gene: -
v_gene: TRBV30

CDR3aa: CSASQTGNYGYTF
CDR3nt: TGCAGTGCTAGTCAGACGGGGAACTATGGCTACACCTTC
abundance: -
j_gene: TRBJ1-2
d_gene: -
v_gene: TRBV20-1

CDR3aa: CASSDPGANVLTF
CDR3nt: TGTGCCAGCAGTGATCCTGGGGCCAACGTCCTGACTTTC
abundance: many
j_gene: TRBJ2-6
d_gene: -
v_gene: TRBV12-3/TRBV12-4